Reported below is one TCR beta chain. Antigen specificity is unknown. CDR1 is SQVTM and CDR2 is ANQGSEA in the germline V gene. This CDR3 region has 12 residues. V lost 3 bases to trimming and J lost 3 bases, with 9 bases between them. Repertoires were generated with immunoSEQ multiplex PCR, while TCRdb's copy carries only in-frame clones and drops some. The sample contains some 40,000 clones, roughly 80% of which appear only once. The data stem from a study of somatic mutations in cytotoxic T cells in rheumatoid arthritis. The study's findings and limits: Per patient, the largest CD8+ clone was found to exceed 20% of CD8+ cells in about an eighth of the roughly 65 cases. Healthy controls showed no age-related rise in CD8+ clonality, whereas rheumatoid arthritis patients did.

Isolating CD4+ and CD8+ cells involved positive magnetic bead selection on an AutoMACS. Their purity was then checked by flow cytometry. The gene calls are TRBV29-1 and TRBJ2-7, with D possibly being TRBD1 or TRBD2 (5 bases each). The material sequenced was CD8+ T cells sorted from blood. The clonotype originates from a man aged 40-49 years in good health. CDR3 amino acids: CSVETADYEQYF. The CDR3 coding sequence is TGCAGCGTTGAGACAGCGGACTACGAGCAGTACTTC.